This T cell receptor (beta chain) came from a study of Graves' ophthalmopathy and Graves' hyperthyroidism. Whole-study results and caveats: In predicting ophthalmopathy progression, the model reached 65% to 71% sensitivity and 72% to 85% specificity. Also, most clonotypes expanded in the thyroid above 0.001 frequency appeared in blood.

Amplified TCR beta CDR3 regions were obtained using RNA transcripts as template. Following a first-round RT-PCR that used HTBI primers, a second-round multiplex PCR was carried out. A single record per CDR3 protein comes from TCRdb applying MiXCR to the multiplex PCR reads. Of about 500,000 distinct CDR3 sequences detected, approximately 37% appear once; the ten largest clones hold roughly 4.5%. Excluded: other autoimmune disease, uncontrolled infection, pregnancy or lactation. Reliance was placed on clinical symptoms, serum thyroxine, TRAb, thyroid ultrasound and orbital computed tomography for diagnosis. This clonotype was detected many times. Its antigen is currently unknown. Deletions cut 0 bases from V and 2 bases from J, with 11 bases between. Germline loops: CDR1 DFQATT, CDR2 SNEGSKA (reference sequence). The CDR3 is 15 residues long.

V usage is TRBV20-1 and J usage is TRBJ1-5; D remains unclear. This sequence originates from an adult man with Graves' hyperthyroidism. Material for sequencing was peripheral blood or thyroid tissue (not recorded which). The CDR3 spells CSARDGPFGNQPQHF. In nucleotides, the CDR3 is TGCAGTGCTAGAGATGGTCCTTTCGGCAATCAGCCCCAGCATTTT.